Shown below are 19 T cell receptor beta chains from a single sample sequenced in a study of T cells in Graves' hyperthyroidism and ophthalmopathy. TCR beta CDR3 region amplification was performed from RNA transcripts. Using the HTBI primer set, a first-round RT-PCR was run on the TCR CDR3. Each CDR3 protein is one row after TCRdb ran MiXCR on the multiplex PCR reads. The sample records just over 550,000 distinct CDR3 sequences, around 45% being singletons. Sequenced sample: peripheral blood or thyroid tissue (not recorded which). Receptors originate from a woman aged 18-35 years with Graves' hyperthyroidism.

The chain recombines TRBV20-1 with TRBJ2-2; D ambiguous. This CDR3 comprises 15 residues. Trimming took 3 bases from V and 4 from J, leaving 15 bases between them. Germline CDR1 and CDR2: DFQATT and SNEGSKA (reference sequence). The CDR3 DNA reads as TGCAGTGCTAGCCCGAAAATCATAACCACCGGGGAGCTGTTTTTT. Amino acid sequence: CSASPKIITTGELFF.

This clonotype was counted between two and nine times. This chain links TRBV29-1 with TRBJ2-2; the match to TRBD1 covers 12 bases. Per germline, CDR1 SQVTM and CDR2 ANQGSEA. The ends lost 5 bases at V and 7 bases at J; junction bases unmatched: 11. This CDR3 contains 16 residues. The CDR3 coding sequence is TGCAGCGTTTTAACCGGGACAGGGGGCGCAGGCGGGGAGCTGTTTTTT. Translating gives CSVLTGTGGAGGELFF.

The rearrangement joins TRBV2 to TRBJ1-4; D is uncertain. This CDR3 is built from 16 residues. Germline CDR1 and CDR2: SNHLY and FYNNEI. Between the trimmed V and J ends, which lost 5 bases and 0 bases, there was a span of 13 bases. CDR3 sequence reads: CASSYRRPATNEKLFF. DNA for the CDR3: TGTGCCAGCAGTTATCGACGCCCAGCAACTAATGAAAAACTGTTTTTT.

This clonotype was recorded many times. The V call is TRBV7-9, the J call TRBJ2-7; TRBD1 matches at 7 bases. The CDR3 extends over 14 amino acids. V lost 4 bases, J lost 5 bases, and 8 bases stayed unmatched. CDR1 is SEHNR and CDR2 is FQNEAQ in the germline V gene (reference sequence). This CDR3 reads CASSYPTGIHEQYF. The DNA for the CDR3 is TGTGCCAGCAGCTACCCGACAGGGATCCACGAGCAGTACTTC.

As regards this clonotype: This may come from a read error, since a much larger clone is one base off. CDR3 nucleotides: TGTGCCACCAGCAACCAACAGGGGGGGAACTATGGCTACACCTTC. Translating it yields CATSNQQGGNYGYTF. This rearrangement joins TRBV15 to TRBJ1-2; 8 positions agree with TRBD1. The trim removed 4 bases at V and 2 bases at J, leaving 6 bases unmatched. This CDR3 has 15 amino acids. In germline, CDR1 is LNHNV, CDR2 YYDKDF (reference sequence).

The chain combines TRBV5-1 with TRBJ2-3; 8 positions match TRBD2. CDR1 is SGHRS, CDR2 YFSETQ, per germline. V shed 0 bases, J shed 4 bases, and the junction held 4 bases outside the gene matches. The CDR3 extends over 15 amino acids. The CDR3 coding sequence is TGCGCCAGCAGCTTGGCCGGGAGGGCCGCAGATACGCAGTATTTT. Amino acid sequence: CASSLAGRAADTQYF. The full variable domain, completed using reference TRBV5-1 and TRBJ2-3, is KAGVTQTPRYLIKTRGQQVTLSCSPISGHRSVSWYQQTPGQGLQFLFEYFSETQRNKGNFPGRFSGRQFSNSRSEMNVSTLELGDSALYLCASSLAGRAADTQYFGPGTRLTVL.

J is TRBJ1-1 and V is TRBV2; D possibly corresponds to TRBD1 (5 bases). The CDR3 loop spans 13 amino acids. In germline, CDR1 is SNHLY, CDR2 FYNNEI. Between the trimmed V and J ends, which lost 4 bases and 6 bases, there was a span of 12 bases. CDR3 loop: CASSGQGPAEAFF. In nucleotides, the CDR3 is TGTGCCAGCAGTGGCCAGGGACCGGCTGAAGCTTTCTTT.

This clonotype was counted a few times. A clone one base away is much larger, so this may be a read error. The CDR3 reads CASSQQGSYNSPLHF. CDR3 in DNA: TGTGCCAGCAGCCAACAGGGGAGCTATAATTCACCCCTCCACTTT. This chain joins TRBV7-2 and TRBJ1-6; 7 bases align to TRBD1. Per the germline V gene, CDR1 is SGHTA and CDR2 is FQGNSA. V was pared by 5 bases and J by 3 bases, with 4 bases of the junction left unmatched. The CDR3 loop spans 15 amino acids.

V gene TRBV7-9 combines with J gene TRBJ1-6; D gene ambiguous. Germline CDR1 reads SEHNR; CDR2 reads FQNEAQ (reference sequence). The ends were cut back, 5 bases at V and 7 bases at J, with 9 bases in the middle. This CDR3 has 13 residues. The CDR3 here is CASSRAVNSPLHF. The DNA of the CDR3 is TGTGCCAGCAGCCGAGCGGTAAATTCACCCCTCCACTTT.

In its sample, this clonotype was seen many times. The CDR3: CSATKFGGGGEKLFF. The DNA of the CDR3 is TGCAGCGCTACCAAGTTCGGGGGCGGAGGCGAAAAACTGTTTTTT. V usage is TRBV29-1 and J usage is TRBJ1-4; perhaps TRBD1 as D (6 bases). This CDR3 is 15 amino acids long. Trimming cost V 7 bases and J 8 bases, with 23 bases left between them. Germline V gives CDR1 SQVTM, CDR2 ANQGSEA.

Many counts were recorded for this clonotype. The chain couples TRBV15 to TRBJ2-5; no firm D call. CDR3 length: 12 amino acids. The germline V gene encodes CDR1 LNHNV and CDR2 YYDKDF (reference sequence). Deletions cut 3 bases from V and 5 bases from J, with 7 bases between. Written as DNA, the CDR3 is TGTGCCACCAGCAGGCAACGGGAGACCCAGTACTTC. Amino acids: CATSRQRETQYF. Filled out from reference TRBV15 and TRBJ2-5, the complete variable domain reads DAMVIQNPRYQVTQFGKPVTLSCSQTLNHNVMYWYQQKSSQAPKLLFHYYDKDFNNEADTPDNFQSRRPNTSFCFLDIRSPGLGDTAMYLCATSRQRETQYFGPGTRLLVL.

This chain's CDR3 is CAISGSSGRQYF. Written as DNA, the CDR3 is TGTGCCATCAGTGGTAGTAGCGGGAGGCAGTACTTC. V usage is TRBV10-3 and J usage is TRBJ2-7; 9 bases align to TRBD2. Germline CDR1 and CDR2: ENHRY and SYGVKD. Trimming removed 4 bases from V and 9 bases from J; junction bases left unmatched: 4. CDR3 size: 12 residues.

The chain links TRBV7-9 to TRBJ1-2; 9 bases fit TRBD1. The CDR3 is made up of 12 amino acids. The V segment lost 4 bases and the J segment 8 bases; nucleotides outside the gene matches: 2. From germline, CDR1 is SEHNR and CDR2 FQNEAQ (reference sequence). The CDR3 here is CASSSGTGGYTF. CDR3 bases: TGTGCCAGCAGCTCCGGGACAGGGGGCTACACCTTC.

The V and J genes are TRBV14 and TRBJ2-2; no clear D gene. V lost 4 bases to trimming and J lost 5 bases, with 17 bases between them. Germline loops: CDR1 SGHDN, CDR2 FVKESK. The CDR3 length is 16 residues. CDR3 bases: TGTGCCAGCAGCCTCCTGACTCCGTTAGGAACCGGGGAGCTGTTTTTT. This codes for CASSLLTPLGTGELFF.

This clonotype was seen a few times. The chain employs TRBV7-6 and TRBJ1-2, with D unresolved. Looked up from germline, CDR1 is SGHVS and CDR2 is FNYEAQ. Trimming removed 5 bases at V and 0 bases at J, with 16 bases between. This CDR3 is 16 amino acids long. The CDR3, as DNA: TGTGCCAGCAGCCCCTGGGGTACTACACCTAACTATGGCTACACCTTC. This gives the protein CASSPWGTTPNYGYTF.

This clonotype was seen many times. CDR3 amino acids: CASSEIPRDRGRTEAFF. The CDR3 coding sequence is TGTGCCAGCAGTGAAATCCCAAGGGACAGGGGACGCACTGAAGCTTTCTTT. The rearrangement links TRBV2 to TRBJ1-1, with 10 bases identical to TRBD1. CDR1 is SNHLY and CDR2 is FYNNEI in the germline V gene. CDR3 length equals 17 residues. V lost 2 bases to trimming and J lost 4 bases; unmatched junction nucleotides: 10.

This clonotype was recorded only once. The chain uses TRBV9 and TRBJ1-5; D remains unclear. V lost 2 bases, J lost 1 base, and 10 bases lay in between. The CDR3 has 15 residues. CDR1 is SGDLS, CDR2 YYNGEE, per germline. The chain's CDR3 is CASSVGPESNQPQHF. The CDR3 nucleotides read TGTGCCAGCAGCGTGGGCCCAGAAAGCAATCAGCCCCAGCATTTT.

The CDR3 DNA reads as TGTGCCAGCTTGCCCCAGGGAGGCTCACCCCTCCACTTT. Residues: CASLPQGGSPLHF. This chain connects TRBV25-1 to TRBJ1-6; D is perhaps TRBD1 (5 bases). V lost 8 bases, J lost 10 bases, and 15 bases lay in between. The CDR3 is made up of 13 amino acids. Germline values: CDR1 MGHDK, CDR2 SYGVNS.

This clonotype was seen only a few times. The chain links TRBV19 to TRBJ1-2, with 9 positions matching TRBD1. With V trimmed by 3 bases and J by 6 bases, 8 bases remained unmatched. There are 15 residues in the CDR3. CDR1 LNHDA and CDR2 SQIVND come from the germline V gene (reference sequence). In DNA, the CDR3 is TGTGCCAGTAGTATTCTCGGGACAGGGTCGGATGGCTACACCTTC. As protein: CASSILGTGSDGYTF.